These T cell receptor beta chains were read from a single sample in a study of long-term antiretroviral therapy in people with HIV. TCRdb's table, derived via immunoSEQ multiplex PCR, lists solely in-frame clones and lacks some. The repertoire holds tens of thousands of clones, approximately 80% seen once, with approximately 19% in the top ten. The source was unsorted PBMCs, collected 0.1 years before starting antiretroviral therapy. All receptors derive from a young man with HIV. Each CDR3 is given with its conserved first and last residue. The D gene is left open where the match is weak. The size field is filled for only some rows; it gives once, few, many or a size class.

length	V	D	size	J	DNA	CDR3
16	TRBV6-1	TRBD1	once	TRBJ2-5	TGTGCCAGCAGTGAAAGGACAGGGGGCAGAGGAGAGACCCAGTACTTC	CASSERTGGRGETQYF
12	TRBV5-4	NA	NA	TRBJ2-3	TGTGCCAGCAGCTTTCACACAGATACGCAGTATTTT	CASSFHTDTQYF
16	TRBV6-4	TRBD2	NA	TRBJ2-3	TGTGCCAGCAGTTCCTTCGCGGGGGGTTCAACGGATACGCAGTATTTT	CASSSFAGGSTDTQYF
17	TRBV7-8	NA	NA	TRBJ1-2	TGTGCCAGCAGCCTTACTACCCGGGCTTCGAGGACCTATGGCTACACCTTC	CASSLTTRASRTYGYTF
12	TRBV11-2	NA	NA	TRBJ2-1	TGTGCCAGCAGCTTCCCCTACAATGAGCAGTTCTTC	CASSFPYNEQFF
16	TRBV7-9	TRBD1	NA	TRBJ2-1	TGTGCCAGCAGCCCGGGGCCGGGACAGGGTCTCAATGAGCAGTTCTTC	CASSPGPGQGLNEQFF
13	TRBV2	NA	NA	TRBJ1-1	TGTGCCAGCAGTTACCAGACGAACACTGAAGCTTTCTTT	CASSYQTNTEAFF
15	TRBV6-4	TRBD2	NA	TRBJ2-1	TGTGCCAGCAGTGCTAGCGGGAGCTCCTACAATGAGCAGTTCTTC	CASSASGSSYNEQFF
15	TRBV9	NA	NA	TRBJ2-7	TGTGCCAGCAGCGTAGAGGACAGACCCCAGTACGAGCAGTACTTC	CASSVEDRPQYEQYF
16	TRBV2	NA	NA	TRBJ2-5	TGTGCCAGCAGCCCAAGCGGCGTGGAGGGAAGAGAGACCCAGTACTTC	CASSPSGVEGRETQYF
15	TRBV2	NA	NA	TRBJ1-6	TGTGCCAGCAGTGCAGTGAGCCGCGACAATTCACCCCTCCACTTT	CASSAVSRDNSPLHF
15	TRBV4-2	NA	NA	TRBJ1-3	TGTGCCAGCAGCCAAGGTAGAGGGCCTGGAAACACCATATATTTT	CASSQGRGPGNTIYF
18	TRBV5-1	TRBD2	once	TRBJ2-2	TGCGCCAGCAGCATCCGAATCATAGCGGGGGGGCAGACCGGGGAGCTGTTTTTT	CASSIRIIAGGQTGELFF
14	TRBV2	TRBD1	NA	TRBJ2-2	TGTGCCAGCAGGCCGGGACAGGGCACCGGGGAGCTGTTTTTT	CASRPGQGTGELFF
15	TRBV5-5	TRBD1	NA	TRBJ2-1	TGTGCCAGCAGACTGGACAGGGGCACGTACAATGAGCAGTTCTTC	CASRLDRGTYNEQFF
14	TRBV6-5	NA	NA	TRBJ2-1	TGTGCCAGCAGTTACTCGGATAAGAGGAATGAGCAGTTCTTC	CASSYSDKRNEQFF
17	TRBV14	NA	NA	TRBJ2-1	TGTGCCAGCAGCCACCGCGCGATCCGACGAGTCAACAATGAGCAGTTCTTC	CASSHRAIRRVNNEQFF
14	TRBV27	TRBD1	once	TRBJ2-7	TGTGCCAGCAGTTTTTATGACAGGGCTCCCGAGCAGTACTTC	CASSFYDRAPEQYF
14	TRBV19	TRBD2	NA	TRBJ2-7	TGTGCCAGTAGATACAGCGGGGGGGCGCGCGAGCAGTACTTC	CASRYSGGAREQYF
12	TRBV6-1	TRBD1	few	TRBJ1-2	TGTGCCAGCAGTACAGGGGTCTATGGCTACACCTTC	CASSTGVYGYTF
10	TRBV28	NA	NA	TRBJ2-7	TGTGCCAGCGGGTACTACGAGCAGTACTTC	CASGYYEQYF
15	TRBV6-5	TRBD1	NA	TRBJ1-4	TGTGCCAGCAGAACCTTGGGACAGGTGAATGAAAAACTGTTTTTT	CASRTLGQVNEKLFF
13	TRBV19	NA	few	TRBJ1-5	TGTGCCAGTAGCACCTGGGGAGGCCAGCCCCAGCATTTT	CASSTWGGQPQHF
15	TRBV15	NA	NA	TRBJ2-3	TGTGCCACCAGCAGAGATTTACAGGTGGCAGATACGCAGTATTTT	CATSRDLQVADTQYF
12	TRBV12-5	NA	few	TRBJ2-2	TGTGCTAGTGGTCCAATCACCGGGGAGCTGTTTTTT	CASGPITGELFF
15	TRBV6-1	TRBD1	NA	TRBJ1-6	TGTGCCAGCAGAGTGGACAGGTCCTATAATTCACCCCTCCACTTT	CASRVDRSYNSPLHF
12	TRBV28	NA	NA	TRBJ2-1	TGTGCCAGCAGTAAAGGCGGGACTCCGCAGTTCTTC	CASSKGGTPQFF
13	TRBV15	NA	once	TRBJ1-1	TGTGCCACCAGCAGAGACAGGGTCACTGAAGCTTTCTTT	CATSRDRVTEAFF
17	TRBV7-9	TRBD2	NA	TRBJ2-1	TGTGCCAGCAGCCCGCGCCTCCAAGCGGGGGACTACAATGAGCAGTTCTTC	CASSPRLQAGDYNEQFF
11	TRBV19	NA	NA	TRBJ1-1	TGTGCCAGTAGGGTGGGCACTGAAGCTTTCTTT	CASRVGTEAFF
12	TRBV30	NA	NA	TRBJ1-2	TGTGCCTCAGGGTTGGGGGACTATGGCTACACCTTC	CASGLGDYGYTF
15	TRBV19	TRBD1	NA	TRBJ1-4	TGTGCCAGTACCCCTTTCGGGACAGGGTATGAAAAACTGTTTTTT	CASTPFGTGYEKLFF
10	TRBV29-1	NA	NA	TRBJ2-3	TGCAGCGTTGAACTAGATACGCAGTATTTT	CSVELDTQYF
14	TRBV27	NA	few	TRBJ2-7	TGTGCCAGCAGTTATGATGGGAGCTCCTACGAGCAGTACTTC	CASSYDGSSYEQYF
14	TRBV6-6	NA	NA	TRBJ2-5	TGTGCCAGCAGTTACAGGGGGAGCCAGGAGACCCAGTACTTC	CASSYRGSQETQYF
16	TRBV5-4	TRBD1	NA	TRBJ1-4	TGTGCCAGCAGCTTTGGGGTGGACAGGGGAGGTGAAAAACTGTTTTTT	CASSFGVDRGGEKLFF
12	TRBV30	NA	once	TRBJ1-6	TGTGCCTGGACGGGGTACGGTTCACCCCTCCACTTT	CAWTGYGSPLHF
14	TRBV4-1	NA	NA	TRBJ2-7	TGCGCCAGCAGCGAGGCCTCCCTCTCCTACGAGCAGTACTTC	CASSEASLSYEQYF
13	TRBV5-8	TRBD1	NA	TRBJ1-2	TGTGCCAGCAGTTTCGGACAGGGCATTCGCTACACCTTC	CASSFGQGIRYTF
15	TRBV25-1	TRBD2	NA	TRBJ2-7	TGTGCCAGCAGTGGACTAGCGGGAGGTACCTACGAGCAGTACTTC	CASSGLAGGTYEQYF
15	TRBV5-8	TRBD1	NA	TRBJ1-6	TGTGCCAGCAGCCCGACAGGGGGTAGTAATTCACCCCTCCACTTT	CASSPTGGSNSPLHF
15	TRBV30	NA	NA	TRBJ1-5	TGTGCCTGGAGTGGAGTGGGCAGGAACAATCAGCCCCAGCATTTT	CAWSGVGRNNQPQHF
16	TRBV11-1	TRBD1	NA	TRBJ1-2	TGTGCCAGCAGCTCTTTTACCGGGACAGGGGAGGATGGCTACACCTTC	CASSSFTGTGEDGYTF
15	TRBV11-2	TRBD1	once	TRBJ1-1	TGTGCCAGCAGCTTAGATGGGACAGGGGACACTGAAGCTTTCTTT	CASSLDGTGDTEAFF
15	TRBV5-1	NA	NA	TRBJ2-2	TGCGCCAGCAGCTTGGAATGGGGGAACACCGGGGAGCTGTTTTTT	CASSLEWGNTGELFF
13	TRBV4-3	NA	NA	TRBJ2-7	TGCGCCAGCAGCCAACCCCAGGGAGGCGAGCAGTACTTC	CASSQPQGGEQYF
18	TRBV19	NA	NA	TRBJ2-6	TGTGCCAGTAGTATAGACGCTAGCTCGCTAGCTGGGGCCAACGTCCTGACTTTC	CASSIDASSLAGANVLTF